Given below is one TCR beta chain in context. Its target is not known. After 5'RACE with constant-segment primers, TCR alpha and TCR beta cDNA libraries carrying sample barcodes and UMIs were obtained. TCRdb re-called the 5' RACE reads with MiXCR, one entry per CDR3 protein. The table shows 500,000 to 600,000 distinct CDR3 sequences, with roughly 18% occurring only once. These data come from a study of T-cell memory formation after mild COVID-19. Study-wide points: Memory from before infection featured some responding clones, which suggests cross-reactive memory joined. Shrinking CD4+ clones resided mostly in CM and EM, and CD8+ ones in EMRA. Clones shrinking between day 15 and 85 showed a balanced CD4/CD8 split, and those that grew later tilted toward CD4+.

This CDR3 has 15 residues. Germline V gene sequence: CDR1 SGHVS, CDR2 FNYEAQ. Trimming at V came to 2 bases and at J to 5 bases, leaving 7 bases not matched to a gene. Sequencing used PBMCs or a T cell subset sorted from them (not recorded which). The chain carries TRBV7-6 and TRBJ2-7; 9 bases align to TRBD1. This clonotype originated in an adult woman who had mild COVID-19 (a few samples of this study predate the infection). Cell type and time point are not known. In DNA form, the CDR3 reads TGTGCCAGCAGCTTAAACAGGGGGCGCTTCGACGAGCAGTACTTC. The encoded protein is CASSLNRGRFDEQYF.